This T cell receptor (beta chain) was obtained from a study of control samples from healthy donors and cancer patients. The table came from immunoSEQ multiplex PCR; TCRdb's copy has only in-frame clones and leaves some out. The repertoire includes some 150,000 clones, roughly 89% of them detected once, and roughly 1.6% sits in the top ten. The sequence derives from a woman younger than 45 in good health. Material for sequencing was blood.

The CDR3 DNA reads TGTGCCAGCAGTCACCGGACAGGGGGAGAGACCCAGTACTTC. This gives the protein CASSHRTGGETQYF. The gene calls are TRBV25-1 and TRBJ2-5; 10 bases agree with TRBD1. Germline CDR1 MGHDK, CDR2 SYGVNS. V lost 5 bases to trimming and J lost 4 bases; unmatched junction nucleotides: 4. The CDR3 is 14 residues long.